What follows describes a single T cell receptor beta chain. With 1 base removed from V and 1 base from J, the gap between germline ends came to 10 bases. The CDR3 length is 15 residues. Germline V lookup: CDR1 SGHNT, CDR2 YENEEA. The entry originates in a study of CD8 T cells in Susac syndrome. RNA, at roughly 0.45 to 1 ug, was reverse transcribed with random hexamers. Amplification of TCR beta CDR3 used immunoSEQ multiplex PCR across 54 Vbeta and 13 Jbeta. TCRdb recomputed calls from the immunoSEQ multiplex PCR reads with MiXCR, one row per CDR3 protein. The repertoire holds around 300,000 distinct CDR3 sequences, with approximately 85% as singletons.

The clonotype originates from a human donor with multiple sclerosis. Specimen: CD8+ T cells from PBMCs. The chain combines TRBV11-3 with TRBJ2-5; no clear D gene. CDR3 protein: CASSLGRASQETQYF. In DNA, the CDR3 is TGTGCCAGCAGCTTAGGGCGCGCCAGCCAAGAGACCCAGTACTTC.